This T cell receptor (beta chain) is from a study of T cells in Graves' hyperthyroidism and ophthalmopathy. Overall study results and limits: Expanded thyroid clonotypes (above 0.001) were mostly also found in blood. Classification by a 13 V-J model distinguished ophthalmopathy from stable hyperthyroidism.

J lost 5 bases, V lost 5 bases, and 6 bases had no gene match. Germline CDR1 reads MGHRA; CDR2 reads YSYEKL. The CDR3 has 14 residues. TCR beta CDR3 regions were amplified from RNA. First-round RT-PCR with HTBI primers amplified the TCR CDR3 region. TCRdb re-called the multiplex PCR reads with MiXCR, one entry per CDR3 protein. The table shows 350,000 to 400,000 distinct CDR3 sequences, with about 18% occurring only once. Those patients with uncontrolled infection, other autoimmune disease, pregnancy or lactation were excluded. Diagnosis relied on clinical symptoms, serum thyroxine and TRAb, thyroid ultrasound and orbital computed tomography. This clonotype came up once. What it binds is not known.

Input material: blood. The sequence was collected from a man between 18 and 29 years old with Graves' ophthalmopathy. The chain combines TRBV4-1 with TRBJ2-1, with TRBD2 identical over 7 bases. The CDR3 bases are TGCGCCAGCAGCGGCAAGGGAGGGGACAATGAGCAGTTCTTC. Translated: CASSGKGGDNEQFF.